This T cell receptor beta chain was profiled in a study of T cell repertoires in ileal Crohn's disease. About the study: 35% were active smokers at surgery; median disease duration was nearly eight years.

The method was immunoSEQ multiplex PCR; TCRdb's version includes in-frame clones alone and lacks a portion of them. The repertoire holds more than 10,000 clones, with approximately 81% as singletons. As to time point: neoterminal ileum biopsy at postoperative endoscopy, about 6 months after surgery. The sample consisted of ileal tissue. The receptor was isolated from an adult with Crohn's disease.

The CDR3 DNA reads TGCAGCGTCGGCGGGACAGGGAACTATGGCTACACCTTC. Protein: CSVGGTGNYGYTF. The rearrangement links TRBV29-1 to TRBJ1-2; 9 nucleotides align to TRBD1. Looked up from germline, CDR1 is SQVTM and CDR2 is ANQGSEA. This CDR3 has 13 amino acids. V shed 6 bases, J shed 2 bases, and the junction held 4 bases outside the gene matches.